This TCR beta chain was obtained from a study of graft-versus-host responses after intestinal transplantation. Whole-study context: Every recipient underwent anti-thymocyte globulin induction, then tacrolimus and steroids for approximately 3 years. Findings and limits, study-wide: Peak circulating GvH clone levels tracked with early post-transplant HvG declines. Ileal or blood samples showed some GvH clones first, and such clones were also found in recipient marrow. Allograft clonal ratios (graft-versus-host to host-versus-graft) were high in patients who had graft-donor T cell macrochimerism.

This CDR3 has 15 amino acids. Germline V CDR1 and CDR2: MGHRA, YSYEKL. V was pared by 5 bases and J by 10 bases, with 12 bases of the junction left unmatched. Regarding this clone: Its antigen remains unidentified.

Assay used: immunoSEQ multiplex PCR; TCRdb lists only in-frame clones, some missing. The repertoire consists of tens of thousands of clones, with around nine tenths occurring once and the leading ten covering 0.5%. Sequenced here: unstimulated CD8+ T cells sorted from spleen or lymph node cells, sampled before intestinal transplant. J is TRBJ2-1 and V is TRBV4-1; TRBD2 matches at 9 bases. The TCR sequence derives from a human donor who received an intestinal transplant. The CDR3 nucleotides read TGCGCCAGCAGCTTGCGACTAGCGGCTCAGGTGGAGCAGTTCTTC. Its protein product is CASSLRLAAQVEQFF.